The 4 T cell receptor beta chains reported below all come from one sample, sequenced in a study of radiation and T cells in renal cell carcinoma. The assay was immunoSEQ multiplex PCR, and TCRdb's table has in-frame clones only and misses some. The table lists fewer than 150,000 clones, 88% of them singletons. Time point given: blood 2 weeks post-SBRT. Treatment denoted: 15 Gy SBRT to primary tumor, nephrectomy 4 weeks later. The source was blood, collected from a patient whose treatment included radiotherapy and nephrectomy. All receptors come from a woman in her sixties or seventies with renal cell carcinoma.

The CDR3 spells CASSVSGSGTEAFF. Here the CDR3 DNA reads TGTGCCAGCAGTGTGTCGGGGTCGGGGACTGAAGCTTTCTTT. V and J are TRBV6-1 and TRBJ1-1; D uncertain. This CDR3 is 14 amino acids long. The germline V and J ends were trimmed by 4 bases and 5 bases, with 14 bases remaining between them. CDR1 and CDR2 (germline): MNHNS, SASEGT.

The gene calls are TRBV14 and TRBJ2-2; 9 bases fit TRBD2. The V segment lost 6 bases and the J segment 7 bases; nucleotides outside the gene matches: 9. Germline values: CDR1 SGHDN, CDR2 FVKESK. The CDR3 has 15 residues. The CDR3, as DNA: TGTGCCAGCAGGCCCGGGACTAGCAGGATCGGGGAGCTGTTTTTT. Its translation: CASRPGTSRIGELFF.

The J gene is TRBJ1-2, the V gene TRBV6-5; D may be TRBD1 (5 bases). The length of the CDR3 is 13 residues. Per the germline V gene, CDR1 is MNHEY and CDR2 is SVGAGI. V lost 2 bases, J lost 8 bases, and 12 bases lay in between. The CDR3 region is CASSYQGVWGYTF. CDR3 bases: TGTGCCAGCAGTTACCAGGGCGTTTGGGGCTACACCTTC.

V usage is TRBV19 and J usage is TRBJ1-1; TRBD1 is a possible D gene (6 bases). Germline-derived CDR1 and CDR2 are LNHDA and SQIVND (reference sequence). Trimming took 5 bases from V and 3 from J, leaving 13 bases between them. The CDR3 sequence is 14 residues long. The CDR3 DNA sequence: TGTGCCAGTAGTCCGACAGGCGCTTACACTGAAGCTTTCTTT. Translated, it gives CASSPTGAYTEAFF.